These T cell receptor beta chains were read from a single sample in a study of CD8 T cell repertoires and HIV-1 epitope variants. Profiling relied on immunoSEQ multiplex PCR, and the TCRdb table lists in-frame clones only, not all of them. The table lists about 5,600 clones, about 69% of them singletons. These receptors have no known antigen. The sample comprised cultured CD8+ T cells derived from PBMCs. The receptors stem from a male donor with HIV. Both conserved end residues are part of each CDR3. A D gene is named only where the DNA matches it firmly. Size is omitted from some rows. Given values are once, few, many or a class for expanded clones.

v_gene	d_gene	j_gene	abundance	CDR3aa	CDR3nt
TRBV11-1	NA	TRBJ1-1	few	CASSPQAIPNTEAFF	TGTGCCAGCAGCCCCCAGGCGATCCCGAACACTGAAGCTTTCTTT
TRBV6-5	NA	TRBJ1-1	few	CASSWTFALNTEAFF	TGTGCCAGCAGTTGGACCTTCGCCTTGAACACTGAAGCTTTCTTT
TRBV4-1	TRBD2	TRBJ2-7	medium-sized	CASSQGTSNEQYF	TGCGCCAGCAGCCAAGGGACTAGCAACGAGCAGTACTTC
TRBV5-4	TRBD2	TRBJ2-3	once	CASTLFSGSSTDTQYF	TGTGCCAGCACCCTTTTTAGCGGGAGCAGCACAGATACGCAGTATTTT
TRBV28	NA	TRBJ2-5	NA	CASSLQGKVQETQYF	TGTGCCAGCAGTTTACAGGGGAAGGTCCAAGAGACCCAGTACTTC
TRBV6-1	NA	TRBJ2-2	NA	CASSSDSTGELFF	TGTGCCAGCAGCTCGGACAGCACCGGGGAGCTGTTTTTT
TRBV7-3	NA	TRBJ1-1	NA	CASSPAGVGTEAFF	TGTGCCAGCAGTCCGGCAGGGGTAGGCACTGAAGCTTTCTTT
TRBV5-4	NA	TRBJ1-2	NA	CASSFHGGNYGYTF	TGTGCCAGCAGCTTTCACGGGGGGAACTATGGCTACACCTTC
TRBV28	NA	TRBJ2-5	large	CASSSPLGGETQYF	TGTGCCAGCAGTTCACCCCTGGGGGGAGAGACCCAGTACTTC
TRBV6-5	NA	TRBJ2-7	once	CASSPSWGTYEQYF	TGTGCCAGCAGTCCCTCCTGGGGCACCTACGAGCAGTACTTC
TRBV6-1	NA	TRBJ2-7	once	CASSEVTRDWSYEQYF	TGTGCCAGCAGTGAAGTTACCCGGGACTGGTCCTACGAGCAGTACTTC
TRBV10-1	NA	TRBJ2-7	few	CASSDAPTGEQYF	TGCGCCAGCAGTGATGCCCCCACTGGCGAGCAGTACTTC
TRBV9	NA	TRBJ1-2	NA	CASSVTPANYGYTF	TGTGCCAGCAGCGTAACCCCAGCTAACTATGGCTACACCTTC
TRBV4-2	NA	TRBJ1-2	NA	CASSRGDSLYGYTF	TGTGCCAGCAGCCGAGGAGACAGTCTATACGGCTACACCTTC
TRBV5-8	TRBD2	TRBJ2-2	NA	CASIGGDTMNTGELFF	TGTGCCAGCATCGGGGGGGACACCATGAACACCGGGGAGCTGTTTTTT
TRBV9	TRBD2	TRBJ2-2	NA	CASSTPRGGADGELFF	TGTGCCAGCAGCACCCCCCGGGGGGGGGCGGACGGGGAGCTGTTTTTT
TRBV28	NA	TRBJ1-1	NA	CASSPIQQSEAFF	TGTGCCAGCAGTCCAATCCAGCAGTCTGAAGCTTTCTTT
TRBV11-2	NA	TRBJ1-2	NA	CASSPPGVQTYGYTF	TGTGCCAGCAGCCCTCCAGGGGTTCAAACTTATGGCTACACCTTC
TRBV28	TRBD1	TRBJ2-7	NA	CASSLSGGDYEQYF	TGTGCCAGCAGTTTATCAGGGGGAGACTACGAGCAGTACTTC
TRBV27	NA	TRBJ2-1	once	CASSLWTNLVDEQFF	TGTGCCAGCAGTCTGTGGACGAACCTTGTTGATGAGCAGTTCTTC
TRBV28	NA	TRBJ2-7	NA	CASSLQGVGEQYF	TGTGCCAGCAGTTTACAGGGAGTGGGGGAGCAGTACTTC
TRBV19	NA	TRBJ1-4	NA	CASSIGRLAKLFF	TGTGCCAGTAGTATCGGGAGATTAGCAAAACTGTTTTTT
TRBV13	NA	TRBJ2-7	NA	CASSPNRKGPGPTRYEQYF	TGTGCCAGCAGCCCGAATCGAAAAGGACCGGGACCGACTCGTTACGAGCAGTACTTC
TRBV9	TRBD1	TRBJ2-6	NA	CASSPGQGISGANVLTF	TGTGCCAGCAGCCCCGGACAGGGGATCTCTGGGGCCAACGTCCTGACTTTC
TRBV28	NA	TRBJ2-2	NA	CASGLSAGELFF	TGTGCCAGCGGGTTGTCTGCCGGGGAGCTGTTTTTT
TRBV28	NA	TRBJ1-4	NA	CASSYLQGSSVNEKLFF	TGTGCCAGCAGCTACCTGCAGGGGTCCTCGGTTAATGAAAAACTGTTTTTT
TRBV19	NA	TRBJ2-7	NA	CASSISGYEQYF	TGTGCCAGTAGTATCAGCGGCTACGAGCAGTACTTC
TRBV27	NA	TRBJ2-7	NA	CASSPLTTIRPYEQYF	TGTGCCAGCAGTCCCCTGACTACGATTCGGCCCTACGAGCAGTACTTC
TRBV2	TRBD1	TRBJ2-1	NA	CASSTGTGDLVHYNEQFF	TGTGCCAGCAGTACCGGGACAGGGGACTTGGTTCACTACAATGAGCAGTTCTTC
TRBV5-1	NA	TRBJ1-1	few	CASSFGWENTEAFF	TGCGCCAGCAGCTTTGGGTGGGAGAACACTGAAGCTTTCTTT
TRBV5-1	TRBD1	TRBJ2-7	NA	CASSKDRAPWEQYF	TGCGCCAGCAGCAAGGACAGGGCCCCATGGGAGCAGTACTTC
TRBV28	NA	TRBJ2-3	NA	CASILGGGGTDTQYF	TGTGCCAGCATCCTTGGGGGGGGCGGCACAGATACGCAGTATTTT
TRBV27	NA	TRBJ1-4	NA	CASGVSATNEKLFF	TGTGCCAGCGGAGTTTCAGCAACTAATGAAAAACTGTTTTTT
TRBV28	TRBD1	TRBJ2-7	NA	CASRPGQGSHEQYF	TGTGCCAGCAGGCCTGGACAGGGGTCCCACGAGCAGTACTTC
TRBV28	NA	TRBJ2-1	NA	CASRRGDEQFF	TGTGCCAGCAGGCGGGGAGACGAGCAGTTCTTC
TRBV7-6	NA	TRBJ1-1	once	CASSPPEGGRTEAFF	TGTGCCAGCAGCCCCCCGGAAGGTGGAAGGACTGAAGCTTTCTTT
TRBV19	NA	TRBJ1-5	few	CASSLYADRQVNQPQHF	TGTGCCAGTAGTCTATACGCCGACAGACAAGTCAATCAGCCCCAGCATTTT